Below are 7 T cell receptor beta chains sequenced from a single sample in a study of blood T cell repertoires in COVID-19. Sequenced by immunoSEQ multiplex PCR; TCRdb stores in-frame clones only, minus some. The data contain fewer than 300,000 clones, just over 90% of them singletons. Sequenced sample: peripheral blood. The receptors come from a woman under 40 with COVID-19, enrolled during active disease.

This chain joins TRBV18 and TRBJ1-1; 8 bases align to TRBD1. Germline V CDR1 and CDR2: KGHSH, LQKENI. The CDR3 has 15 amino acids. J gave up 0 bases and V 5 bases, and 5 bases lay outside the gene matches. CDR3 in DNA: TGTGCCAGCTCAACCGGGACAGGATTGAACACTGAAGCTTTCTTT. It codes for CASSTGTGLNTEAFF.

The J gene is TRBJ2-5, the V gene TRBV6-1; D unresolved. Trimming took off 1 base at V and 5 bases at J, with 11 bases between the two ends. The CDR3 runs to 14 residues. The germline V gene has CDR1 MNHNS and CDR2 SASEGT. The CDR3 DNA reads TGTGCCAGCAGTGAAGGCTCGGTTTACGAGACCCAGTACTTC. This translates into CASSEGSVYETQYF.

The rearrangement joins TRBV28 to TRBJ2-3; 11 bases fit TRBD2. Germline V CDR1 and CDR2: MDHEN, SYDVKM. Trimming cost V 5 bases and J 7 bases; bases outside gene matches: 11. This CDR3 is built from 16 residues. This CDR3 reads CASSRVVAGGLNTQYF. CDR3 DNA: TGTGCCAGCAGTAGGGTTGTAGCGGGAGGGCTAAATACGCAGTATTTT.

In this sample, this clone turned up a few times. CDR3 coding DNA: TGTGCCAGCAGCTTGAGGGGAAGGGGGCGAGGGGAAAAACTGTTTTTT. This codes for CASSLRGRGRGEKLFF. The gene calls are TRBV5-6 and TRBJ1-4, with 7 nucleotides matching TRBD1. The CDR3 loop spans 16 amino acids. The ends lost 1 base at V and 8 bases at J; junction bases unmatched: 11. Germline V gene sequence: CDR1 SGHDT, CDR2 YYEEEE.

This sequence joins TRBV14 and TRBJ2-2, with 9 bases aligning to TRBD1. The CDR3 totals 16 residues. Germline CDR1 reads SGHDN; CDR2 reads FVKESK. Germline trimming cut 3 bases from V and 6 bases from J; bases unmatched to any gene: 8. The DNA of the CDR3 is TGTGCCAGCAGCCAGGTGGGACAGGGCTACGCCGGGGAGCTGTTTTTT. It translates to CASSQVGQGYAGELFF.

The chain employs TRBV7-9 and TRBJ1-2, with TRBD1 identical over 8 bases. The V gene's germline CDR1 is SEHNR and CDR2 FQNEAQ (reference sequence). With V trimmed by 5 bases and J by 4 bases, 12 bases remained unmatched. The CDR3 covers 16 residues. DNA for the CDR3: TGTGCCAGCAGCCGAGGGACGGACAGGGACGGCTATGGCTACACCTTC. Residues: CASSRGTDRDGYGYTF.

CDR3 region: CASSVDSGPSSYNEQFF. The DNA for the CDR3 is TGTGCCAGCAGCGTCGATAGCGGACCCAGCTCCTACAATGAGCAGTTCTTC. The chain has TRBV9 and TRBJ2-1; D is possibly TRBD2 (6 bases). The ends were cut back, 2 bases at V and 0 bases at J, with 15 bases in the middle. Germline CDR1 and CDR2: SGDLS and YYNGEE. CDR3 size: 17 residues.